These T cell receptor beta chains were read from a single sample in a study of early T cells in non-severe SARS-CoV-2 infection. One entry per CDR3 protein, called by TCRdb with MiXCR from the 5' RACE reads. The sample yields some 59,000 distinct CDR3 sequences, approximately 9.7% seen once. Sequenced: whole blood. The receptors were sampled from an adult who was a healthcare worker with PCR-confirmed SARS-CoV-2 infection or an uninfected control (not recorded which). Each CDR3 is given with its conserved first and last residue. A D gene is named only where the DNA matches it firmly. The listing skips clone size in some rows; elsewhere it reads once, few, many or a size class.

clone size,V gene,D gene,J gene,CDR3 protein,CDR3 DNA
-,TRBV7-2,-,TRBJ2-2,CATYHGASYTGELFF,TGTGCCACTTATCACGGGGCCTCTTACACCGGGGAGCTGTTTTTT
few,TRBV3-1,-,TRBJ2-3,CASSQALFTDTQYF,TGTGCCAGCAGCCAAGCTCTATTTACGGATACGCAGTATTTT
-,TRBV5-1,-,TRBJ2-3,CASSLCGPDTQYF,TGCGCCAGCAGCCTTTGTGGCCCAGATACGCAGTATTTT
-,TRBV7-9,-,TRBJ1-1,CASSFYGISEAFF,TGTGCCAGCAGCTTTTACGGGATTTCTGAAGCTTTCTTT
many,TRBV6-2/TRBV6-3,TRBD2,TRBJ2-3,CASQLAGEDTQYF,TGTGCCAGCCAACTAGCGGGGGAAGATACGCAGTATTTT
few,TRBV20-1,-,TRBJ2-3,CSARSGGTGDTQYF,TGCAGTGCTCGCAGCGGGGGGACAGGTGATACGCAGTATTTT
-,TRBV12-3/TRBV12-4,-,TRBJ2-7,CASSFTLPEQYF,TGTGCCAGCAGTTTTACCTTACCCGAGCAGTACTTC
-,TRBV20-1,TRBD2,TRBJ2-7,CSARDDSGGNSYEQYF,TGCAGTGCTAGAGACGATAGCGGGGGTAATTCCTACGAGCAGTACTTC
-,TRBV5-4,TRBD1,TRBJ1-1,CASSLGQGVEAFF,TGTGCCAGCAGCTTGGGACAGGGGGTTGAAGCTTTCTTT
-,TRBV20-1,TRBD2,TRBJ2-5,CSARNTGLAGGRETQYF,TGCAGTGCTAGAAATACCGGACTAGCGGGGGGGCGGGAGACCCAGTACTTC
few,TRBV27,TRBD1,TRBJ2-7,CASSLPSRGGTGKYEQYF,TGTGCCAGCAGTTTACCGAGCAGGGGTGGGACAGGGAAATACGAGCAGTACTTC
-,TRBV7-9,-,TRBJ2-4,CASSLPPENIQYF,TGTGCCAGCAGCTTACCCCCCGAAAACATTCAGTACTTC
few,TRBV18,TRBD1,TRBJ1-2,CASSPPSQGARGYTF,TGTGCCAGCTCACCACCTAGCCAGGGGGCCAGGGGCTACACCTTC
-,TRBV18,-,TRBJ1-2,CASSSMRGENGYTF,TGTGCCAGCTCATCAATGAGGGGGGAAAATGGCTACACCTTC
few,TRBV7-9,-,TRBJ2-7,CASSLGEPLEQYF,TGTGCCAGCAGCTTAGGGGAGCCGTTGGAGCAGTACTTC
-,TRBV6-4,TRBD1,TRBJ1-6,CASSEQGFNSPLHF,TGTGCCAGCAGTGAACAGGGGTTCAATTCACCCCTCCACTTT
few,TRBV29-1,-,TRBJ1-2,CSADLDYGYTF,TGCAGCGCGGACTTGGACTATGGCTACACCTTC
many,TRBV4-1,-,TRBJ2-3,CASSRSSGLSTDTQYF,TGCGCCAGCAGCCGATCCAGCGGGCTGAGCACAGATACGCAGTATTTT
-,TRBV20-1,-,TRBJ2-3,CSARRTGETQYF,TGCAGTGCTAGACGGACCGGGGAGACGCAGTATTTT
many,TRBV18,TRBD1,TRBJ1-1,CASSPGQGETEAFF,TGTGCCAGCTCACCGGGACAGGGTGAAACTGAAGCTTTCTTT
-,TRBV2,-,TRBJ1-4,CASSALMGQNEKLFF,TGTGCCAGCAGTGCCCTTATGGGACAAAATGAAAAACTGTTTTTT
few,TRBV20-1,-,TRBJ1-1,CSTTRGGSMNTEAFF,TGCAGCACCACTCGCGGGGGGTCCATGAACACTGAAGCTTTCTTT
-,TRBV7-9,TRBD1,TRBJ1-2,CASSLSRRGQGGYTF,TGTGCCAGCAGCTTAAGCCGCAGGGGGCAGGGTGGCTACACCTTC
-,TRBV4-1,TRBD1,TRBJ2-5,CASSQADRGQETQYF,TGCGCCAGCAGCCAAGCGGACAGGGGGCAAGAGACCCAGTACTTC
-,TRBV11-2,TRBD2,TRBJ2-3,CASTPLAGASTQYF,TGTGCCAGCACCCCACTAGCGGGGGCCTCTACGCAGTATTTT
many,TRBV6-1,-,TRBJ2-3,CASRDVSTDTQYF,TGTGCCAGCAGGGACGTTTCCACAGATACGCAGTATTTT
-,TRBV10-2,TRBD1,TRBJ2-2,CANRPGTANTGELFF,TGCGCCAACAGGCCCGGGACAGCGAACACCGGGGAGCTGTTTTTT
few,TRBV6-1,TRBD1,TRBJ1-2,CASRGTGANYGYTF,TGTGCCAGCAGGGGAACAGGGGCAAACTATGGCTACACCTTC
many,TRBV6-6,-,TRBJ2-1,CASSYSLNEQFF,TGTGCCAGCAGTTACTCACTTAATGAGCAGTTCTTC
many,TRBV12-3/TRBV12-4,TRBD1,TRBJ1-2,CASTPPGGKYTF,TGTGCCAGCACCCCCCCAGGGGGGAAGTACACCTTC
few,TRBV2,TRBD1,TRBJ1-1,CASTRAGGANTEAFF,TGTGCCAGCACAAGGGCAGGGGGCGCGAACACTGAAGCTTTCTTT
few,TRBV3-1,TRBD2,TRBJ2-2,CASSLQLAGSGTGELFF,TGTGCCAGCAGCCTCCAACTAGCGGGGTCGGGCACCGGGGAGCTGTTTTTT
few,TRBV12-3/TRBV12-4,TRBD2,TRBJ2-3,CASSKTSGASTDTQYF,TGTGCCAGCAGCAAGACTAGCGGGGCTAGCACAGATACGCAGTATTTT
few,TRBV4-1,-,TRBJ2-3,CASSQGQRTQYF,TGCGCCAGCAGCCAAGGGCAGAGAACGCAGTATTTT
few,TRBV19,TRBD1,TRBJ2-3,CASSIDQGEDTQYF,TGTGCCAGTAGTATAGATCAGGGGGAAGATACGCAGTATTTT
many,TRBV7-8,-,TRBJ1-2,CASSLSQAYGYTF,TGTGCCAGCAGCCTATCACAGGCTTATGGCTACACCTTC
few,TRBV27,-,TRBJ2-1,CASSSIQSFYNEQFF,TGTGCCAGCAGTTCTATACAGTCGTTTTACAATGAGCAGTTCTTC
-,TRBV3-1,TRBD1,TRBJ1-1,CASRGQGEGTEAFF,TGTGCCAGCAGGGGACAGGGGGAGGGCACTGAAGCTTTCTTT
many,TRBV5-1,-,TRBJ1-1,CASSLAGLGTEAFF,TGCGCCAGCAGCTTGGCGGGGCTCGGCACTGAAGCTTTCTTT
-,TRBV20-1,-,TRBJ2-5,CSAPIPGPKETQYF,TGCAGTGCGCCTATACCTGGACCGAAAGAGACCCAGTACTTC
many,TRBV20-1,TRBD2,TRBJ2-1,CSVEKLAGGLPHEQFF,TGCAGTGTTGAGAAGCTAGCGGGGGGGCTCCCCCATGAGCAGTTCTTC
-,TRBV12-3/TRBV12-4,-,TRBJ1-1,CASSPRVNSEKAFF,TGTGCCAGCAGTCCCCGGGTAAACAGTGAGAAAGCTTTCTTT
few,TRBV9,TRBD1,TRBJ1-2,CASSPRTGGNYGYTF,TGTGCCAGCAGCCCGAGGACAGGGGGAAACTATGGCTACACCTTC
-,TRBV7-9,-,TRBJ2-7,CASSLNRYEQYF,TGTGCCAGCAGCTTAAATAGGTACGAGCAGTACTTC
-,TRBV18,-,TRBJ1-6,CASSPQPTTNNSPLHF,TGTGCCAGCTCACCACAACCAACAACTAATAATTCACCCCTCCACTTT
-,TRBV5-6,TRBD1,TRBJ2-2,CASSYDRDTGELFF,TGTGCCAGCAGCTATGACAGGGACACCGGGGAGCTGTTTTTT
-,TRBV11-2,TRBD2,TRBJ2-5,CASSPNSGSQETQYF,TGTGCCAGCAGCCCTAACAGCGGGAGCCAAGAGACCCAGTACTTC
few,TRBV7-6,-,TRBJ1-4,CASSLSHAGEKLFF,TGTGCCAGCAGCCTTTCACACGCGGGGGAAAAACTGTTTTTT